This TCR beta chain came from a study of blood T cell repertoires in COVID-19 (dated by TCRdb to about 2020). Study-level background: The collaborator samples originated in the United States, Italy and Spain and spanned the acute and convalescent phases of COVID-19. The prospective study material was composed of cDNA or gDNA derived from T cells, B-cell-depleted T cells, or PBMCs. Deeply sampled blood TCRbeta repertoires from subjects exposed to, actively infected with, or recovered from COVID-19 were included in the dataset. Samples came from the ongoing ImmuneRACE study (first 160 participants) plus 1,254 subjects from 6 global collaborators. Sample metadata almost always included a de-identified subject ID, COVID-19 status, age in years and sex. Where available, HLA class I and class II types were taken from metadata supplied by the sample provider and were not determined by assay-based typing. The repertoires were released in a freely available public database intended as a resource for research on the immune response to SARS-CoV-2.

The immunoSEQ Assay, a bias-controlled multiplex PCR, was used to amplify TCRbeta CDR3 regions from genomic DNA. The published analysis was carried out like this. Within the assay, amplification of reference gene primers was used to estimate how many nucleated cells each sample contained. To quantify the absolute abundance of each unique TCRbeta CDR3 rearrangement, sequence reads were collapsed and filtered. For each sample, productive Simpson clonality was calculated by taking the square root of Simpson's diversity index across productive rearrangements. Entries here come from immuneACCESS through TCRdb and include only in-frame sequences with V and J called. Some clones fail to appear in such tables; in the studies checked, an unresolved V gene covers under half of the shortfall, and the cause of the remainder is unknown. The DNA gave D and trimming, while V, J and clone size come from that table. Here the sample has approximately 150,000 clones; about 89% occur a single time. Approximately 40% of the sample comes from the top ten.

A second Seattle source provided samples from volunteer blood donors who had recovered from COVID-19. The collaborating institutions used their own protocols to collect whole blood in K2EDTA tubes. For TCRbeta analysis, collaborators shipped samples as frozen whole blood, isolated PBMCs, or DNA extracted from either of those sample types. On this clone itself: Its antigen target is currently unknown. No clone much larger than this one lies a single base away; base qualities are absent.

Results the study describes overall, beyond this receptor: The amount of clinical and demographic metadata varied by source and participant and was provided uncurated.

V drops 2 bases and J drops 7 bases, leaving 18 bases in between. From a lookup of the germline V gene, CDR1 and CDR2 are SGHTA and FQGNSA. Spanning cysteine to phenylalanine, the CDR3 consists of 15 amino acids. Only the CDR3 region is kept as DNA, spanning 45 bases read in frame from base 1. This receptor was taken from a man between 45 and 60 years old who had recovered from COVID-19. The chain is assembled from TRBV7-2 and TRBJ2-7; the D gene identity is not certain. Source material: peripheral blood. CDR3 loop: CASSLLTVGAWEQYF. The DNA sequence follows: TGTGCCAGCAGCTTATTGACTGTTGGCGCGTGGGAGCAGTACTTC.